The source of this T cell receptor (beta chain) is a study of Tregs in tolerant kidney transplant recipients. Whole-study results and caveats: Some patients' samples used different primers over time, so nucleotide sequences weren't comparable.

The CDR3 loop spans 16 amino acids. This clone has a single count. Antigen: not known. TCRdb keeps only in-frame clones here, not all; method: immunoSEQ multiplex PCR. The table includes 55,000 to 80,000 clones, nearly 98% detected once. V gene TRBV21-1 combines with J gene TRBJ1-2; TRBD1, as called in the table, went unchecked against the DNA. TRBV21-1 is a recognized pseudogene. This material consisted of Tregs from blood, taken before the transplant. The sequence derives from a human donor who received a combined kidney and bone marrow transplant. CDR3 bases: TGTGCCAGCAAAGGGACAGGGGGGATAATTCGCTATGGCTACACCTTC. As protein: CASKGTGGIIRYGYTF.